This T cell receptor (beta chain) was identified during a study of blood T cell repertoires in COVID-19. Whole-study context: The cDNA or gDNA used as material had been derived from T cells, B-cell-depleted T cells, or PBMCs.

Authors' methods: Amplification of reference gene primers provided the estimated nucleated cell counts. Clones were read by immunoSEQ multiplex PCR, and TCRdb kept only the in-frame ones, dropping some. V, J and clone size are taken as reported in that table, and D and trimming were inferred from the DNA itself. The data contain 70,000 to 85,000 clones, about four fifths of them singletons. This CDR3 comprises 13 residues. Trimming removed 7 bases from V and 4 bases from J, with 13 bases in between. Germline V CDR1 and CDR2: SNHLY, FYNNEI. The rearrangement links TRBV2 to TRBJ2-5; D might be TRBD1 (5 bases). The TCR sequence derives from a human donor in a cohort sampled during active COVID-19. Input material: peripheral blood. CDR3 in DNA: TGTGCCAGCATACCCACAAGGGGAGAGACCCAGTACTTC. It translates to CASIPTRGETQYF.